This passage covers 32 T cell receptor beta chains from one sample sequenced in a study of T cells in localized non-small cell lung cancer. Sequencing used immunoSEQ multiplex PCR; TCRdb keeps in-frame clones, though not all of them. This sample has roughly 30,000 clones; 80% to 85% occur once, and the top ten carry approximately 5.3%. This specimen was peripheral blood mononuclear cells, taken before any cancer treatment. These receptors were collected from a man aged 40 to 70 with stage III lung adenocarcinoma.

This sequence joins TRBV19 and TRBJ2-1; 9 nucleotides line up with TRBD2. J lost 4 bases, V lost 0 bases, and 4 bases had no gene match. This CDR3 has 16 residues. CDR1 is LNHDA, CDR2 SQIVND, per germline (reference sequence). CDR3 nucleotide sequence: TGTGCCAGTAGTATAGACCGCGGGGGGGGATACAATGAGCAGTTCTTC. Protein: CASSIDRGGGYNEQFF.

The chain joins TRBV7-8 to TRBJ2-1; the match to TRBD2 covers 7 bases. The ends lost 5 bases at V and 4 bases at J; junction bases unmatched: 14. The CDR3 has 17 residues. Germline V gene sequence: CDR1 SGHVS, CDR2 FQNEAQ. CDR3 in amino acids: CASSPSSMAGAYNEQFF. CDR3 in DNA: TGTGCCAGCAGCCCTTCAAGCATGGCGGGAGCGTACAATGAGCAGTTCTTC.

This rearrangement joins TRBV2 to TRBJ2-2; possible D gene TRBD2, 5 bases. CDR1 is SNHLY, CDR2 FYNNEI, per germline. This CDR3 has 14 amino acids. Trimming cost V 6 bases and J 6 bases, with 14 bases left between them. The CDR3 sequence: CASSTIAGAGELFF. DNA of the CDR3: TGTGCCAGCAGCACCATTGCGGGCGCCGGGGAGCTGTTTTTT.

This chain uses TRBV19 with TRBJ1-5; weak D call: TRBD1 (5 bases). CDR1 and CDR2 from the germline V gene are LNHDA and SQIVND (reference sequence). V shed 4 bases and J shed 6 bases, with 10 bases lying between them. The CDR3 is 13 amino acids. The CDR3 DNA reads TGTGCCAGTAGTAACACAGGAGGTCAGCCCCAGCATTTT. Its protein is CASSNTGGQPQHF.

The gene calls are TRBV2 and TRBJ2-3; tentative D call: TRBD1 (5 bases). Germline V lookup: CDR1 SNHLY, CDR2 FYNNEI. V lost 4 bases and J lost 1, with 12 bases in between. The CDR3 has 15 residues. CDR3 nucleotide sequence: TGTGCCAGCAGTGGAATTGAAGGGGGCACAGATACGCAGTATTTT. Protein product: CASSGIEGGTDTQYF.

The chain links TRBV6-1 to TRBJ2-5, with D possibly being TRBD1 or TRBD2 (5 bases each). This CDR3 spans 15 amino acids. V lost 8 bases and J lost 1, with 17 bases in between. CDR1 MNHNS and CDR2 SASEGT come from the germline V gene. The CDR3, as DNA: TGTGCCAGCGCACCCGCAGTTGGGGGCCAAGAGACCCAGTACTTC. This codes for CASAPAVGGQETQYF.

The chain recombines TRBV6-5 with TRBJ1-4; TRBD1 matches at 9 bases. Germline V CDR1 and CDR2: MNHEY, SVGAGI. The V segment lost 6 bases and the J segment 11 bases; nucleotides outside the gene matches: 7. The CDR3 length is 13 residues. The CDR3, as DNA: TGTGCCAGCAGGCGGACAGGGGAAGTCAAACTGTTTTTT. It yields the protein CASRRTGEVKLFF.

The rearrangement joins TRBV6-5 to TRBJ1-4; no clear D. The CDR3 loop spans 11 amino acids. The V gene lost 0 bases and the J gene lost 12 bases, with 5 bases spanning the gap. The germline V gene has CDR1 MNHEY and CDR2 SVGAGI. CDR3 loop: CASSYSEELFF. The CDR3 nucleotides are TGTGCCAGCAGTTACTCAGAGGAACTGTTTTTT.

This rearrangement joins TRBV5-4 to TRBJ2-5, with D perhaps assigned TRBD1 or TRBD2 (6 bases each). There are 15 residues in the CDR3. The germline V and J ends were trimmed by 0 bases and 4 bases, with 13 bases remaining between them. Germline V gives CDR1 SGHNT, CDR2 YYREEE (reference sequence). This CDR3 reads CASSLGRGGGETQYF. In nucleotides, the CDR3 is TGTGCCAGCAGCTTGGGAAGAGGGGGAGGAGAGACCCAGTACTTC. The variable domain in full, completed from reference TRBV5-4 and TRBJ2-5, reads ETGVTQSPTHLIKTRGQQVTLRCSSQSGHNTVSWYQQALGQGPQFIFQYYREEENGRGNFPPRFSGLQFPNYSSELNVNALELDDSALYLCASSLGRGGGETQYFGPGTRLLVL.

The rearrangement links TRBV5-5 to TRBJ1-1; D unclear. This CDR3 is built from 13 residues. V dropped 0 bases and J dropped 9 bases, with 12 bases sitting between them. Germline CDR1 SGHKS, CDR2 YYEKEE (reference sequence). CDR3 residues: CASSLAEDRKAFF. The CDR3 coding sequence is TGTGCCAGCAGCTTGGCCGAGGACCGGAAAGCTTTCTTT.

V gene TRBV30 combines with J gene TRBJ2-1; D is undetermined. CDR1 and CDR2 from the germline V gene are GTSNPN and SVGIG (reference sequence). The length of the CDR3 is 12 residues. The CDR3: CARRLGRNEQFF. The CDR3, as DNA: TGTGCACGAAGGCTAGGGCGCAATGAGCAGTTCTTC.

The rearrangement joins TRBV10-1 to TRBJ2-7, with unresolved D. The CDR3 is 13 amino acids. Trimming took off 3 bases at V and 0 bases at J, with 6 bases between the two ends. Per germline, CDR1 WNHNN and CDR2 SYGVQD (reference sequence). For the CDR3, the DNA is TGCGCCAGCAGTGATCCGGACTCCTACGAGCAGTACTTC. Protein: CASSDPDSYEQYF.

The chain employs TRBV5-4 and TRBJ2-3; no reliable D call. The CDR3 is 15 amino acids. Trimming took 1 base from V and 2 from J, leaving 11 bases between them. Per germline, CDR1 SGHNT and CDR2 YYREEE (reference sequence). The DNA for the CDR3 is TGTGCCAGCAGCTTGCATAATTTTAACACAGATACGCAGTATTTT. As protein: CASSLHNFNTDTQYF.

This clone is a singleton in its sample. Within the sample, other DNA sequences also encode this same CDR3. The rearrangement joins TRBV2 to TRBJ2-4, with D hard to call. Germline loops: CDR1 SNHLY, CDR2 FYNNEI. With 6 bases removed from V and 1 base from J, the gap between germline ends came to 4 bases. The CDR3 extends over 12 amino acids. In nucleotides, the CDR3 is TGTGCCAGCAGCGGGGCCAAAAACATTCAGTACTTC. Protein product: CASSGAKNIQYF.

The chain has TRBV19 and TRBJ2-7, with a weak D call TRBD1 (5 bases). The V gene's germline CDR1 is LNHDA and CDR2 SQIVND (reference sequence). The V end lost 0 bases, the J end lost 5 bases, and 17 bases lay between the germline ends. The CDR3 length is 16 residues. The CDR3 sequence is CASSIERGGVRDEQYF. The CDR3, as DNA: TGTGCCAGTAGTATAGAAAGGGGTGGAGTCCGCGACGAGCAGTACTTC.

The rearrangement joins TRBV11-3 to TRBJ1-1, with 7 bases matching TRBD1. Unmatched junction bases numbered 9, after V lost 6 bases and J lost 11 bases. Per germline, CDR1 SGHNT and CDR2 YENEEA. The CDR3 is made up of 12 amino acids. CDR3 in DNA: TGTGCCAGCAGTCTGAGACAGGGCCCGGCTTTCTTT. Encoded protein: CASSLRQGPAFF.

The chain uses TRBV7-2 and TRBJ2-2; D might be TRBD2 (5 bases). The CDR3 is 18 amino acids. CDR1 and CDR2 from the germline V gene are SGHTA and FQGNSA. The V and J ends lost 5 bases and 2 bases respectively, with 21 bases between them. The CDR3 here is CASSRSASGKINTGELFF. Written as DNA, the CDR3 is TGTGCCAGCAGCCGCAGTGCATCGGGGAAAATTAACACCGGGGAGCTGTTTTTT.

CDR3 coding DNA: TGCGCCAGCAGCCCGTTCTCCGGGACGGACACCGGGGAGCTGTTTTTT. This encodes CASSPFSGTDTGELFF. The rearrangement links TRBV5-1 to TRBJ2-2; D is tentatively TRBD1 or TRBD2 (5 bases each). Germline CDR1 and CDR2: SGHRS and YFSETQ. This CDR3 has 16 residues. Trimming took 4 bases from V and 3 from J, leaving 16 bases between them.

The gene calls are TRBV7-9 and TRBJ2-4; D is perhaps TRBD2 (5 bases). Germline V gene sequence: CDR1 SEHNR, CDR2 FQNEAQ (reference sequence). V lost 3 bases, J lost 5 bases, and 8 bases lay in between. This CDR3 is built from 13 residues. This CDR3 reads CASSFREQNIQYF. The CDR3, as DNA: TGTGCCAGCAGCTTCCGGGAACAAAACATTCAGTACTTC.

The chain carries TRBV7-7 and TRBJ2-5; D is ambiguous. CDR1 and CDR2 (germline): SSHAT, FNYEAQ (reference sequence). The CDR3 runs 13 residues. V lost 5 bases, J lost 5 bases, and 12 bases lay in between. The CDR3: CASSPLSDETQYF. DNA for the CDR3: TGTGCCAGCAGCCCCCTGAGTGATGAGACCCAGTACTTC.

This clone was seen more than once but under ten times. This chain uses TRBV6-6 with TRBJ2-5; a possible D gene is TRBD1 (6 bases). From germline, CDR1 is MNHNY and CDR2 SVGAGI (reference sequence). V shed 6 bases and J shed 5 bases, with 16 bases lying between them. The CDR3 is 14 amino acids. For the CDR3, the DNA is TGTGCCAGCAGGCCGGGACAAGATTTGGAGACCCAGTACTTC. Protein product: CASRPGQDLETQYF.

The chain links TRBV11-3 to TRBJ2-1; no clear D. The CDR3 runs to 14 residues. CDR1 and CDR2 from the germline V gene are SGHNT and YENEEA. Trimming removed 5 bases from V and 0 bases from J, with 8 bases in between. CDR3 region: CASSPGSSYNEQFF. CDR3 nucleotides: TGTGCCAGCAGCCCTGGAAGCTCCTACAATGAGCAGTTCTTC.

The CDR3 loop is CASSLGQGSGETQYF. CDR3 coding DNA: TGTGCCAGCAGCTTAGGACAGGGTAGCGGCGAGACCCAGTACTTC. This chain uses TRBV7-9 with TRBJ2-5, with D possibly being TRBD1 (7 bases). Deletions cut 1 base from V and 5 bases from J, with 14 bases between. This CDR3 comprises 15 residues. Per the germline V gene, CDR1 is SEHNR and CDR2 is FQNEAQ (reference sequence).

This chain connects TRBV6-6 to TRBJ1-4; D is unclear. Germline-derived CDR1 and CDR2 are MNHNY and SVGAGI (reference sequence). The CDR3 runs 12 residues. Trimming took off 6 bases at V and 11 bases at J, with 13 bases between the two ends. The CDR3 protein is CASRNPGGKLFF. CDR3 bases: TGTGCCAGCAGAAACCCCGGAGGGAAACTGTTTTTT.

This chain connects TRBV6-6 to TRBJ1-2; unclear D gene. Germline V gene lookup returns CDR1 MNHNY and CDR2 SVGAGI (reference sequence). The CDR3 runs 13 residues. The ends were cut back, 2 bases at V and 3 bases at J, with 7 bases in the middle. CDR3 sequence reads: CASSYVGDYGYTF. The DNA for the CDR3 is TGTGCCAGCAGTTACGTCGGAGACTATGGCTACACCTTC.

In this sample, this clone turned up once. The chain has TRBV2 and TRBJ2-3; TRBD2 agrees at 7 bases. After removal of 8 bases from V and 3 bases from J, the junction contained 5 bases not matched to a gene. Germline CDR1 is SNHLY and CDR2 is FYNNEI. The CDR3 extends over 13 amino acids. The CDR3 region is CASSPGGTDTQYF. The CDR3 nucleotides read TGTGCCAGCTCTCCGGGGGGAACAGATACGCAGTATTTT. The variable domain in full, with the rest retrieved from reference TRBV2 and TRBJ2-3, is EPEVTQTPSHQVTQMGQEVILRCVPISNHLYFYWYRQILGQKVEFLVSFYNNEISEKSEIFDDQFSVERPDGSNFTLKIRSTKLEDSAMYFCASSPGGTDTQYFGPGTRLTVL.

V gene TRBV20-1 combines with J gene TRBJ1-5, with D unresolved. Germline CDR1 and CDR2: DFQATT and SNEGSKA (reference sequence). Trimming cost V 6 bases and J 2 bases, with 5 bases left between them. There are 11 residues in the CDR3. CDR3 coding DNA: TGCAGTGCGCAGGGCAATCAGCCCCAGCATTTT. Its protein product is CSAQGNQPQHF.

J is TRBJ1-4 and V is TRBV30, with D possibly matching TRBD1 (5 bases). CDR3 length: 14 residues. V was shortened by 2 bases and J by 4 bases, with 11 bases between the two germline ends. Germline CDR1 reads GTSNPN; CDR2 reads SVGIG (reference sequence). DNA for the CDR3: TGTGCCTGGAGTACGCGACAGCTTAATGAAAAACTGTTTTTT. This encodes CAWSTRQLNEKLFF.

The J gene is TRBJ2-7, the V gene TRBV28; no clear D gene. The ends were cut back, 4 bases at V and 3 bases at J, with 10 bases in the middle. The CDR3 has 13 amino acids. Germline V gene data show CDR1 as MDHEN and CDR2 as SYDVKM. CDR3 nucleotide sequence: TGTGCCAGCAGTTCGCTCGAAAACTACGAGCAGTACTTC. Translation gives CASSSLENYEQYF.

The chain carries TRBV2 and TRBJ1-3; 9 bases agree with TRBD1. The V gene end was trimmed by 8 bases and the J gene end by 0 bases; junction bases not matched to a gene: 8. The CDR3 extends over 16 amino acids. The germline gives CDR1 SNHLY, CDR2 FYNNEI. The CDR3 sequence: CASGGTGYSSGNTIYF. The CDR3 DNA follows: TGTGCCAGCGGGGGGACAGGGTACTCCTCTGGAAACACCATATATTTT.

The rearrangement joins TRBV6-1 to TRBJ2-1, with D uncertain. The length of the CDR3 is 17 residues. CDR1 MNHNS and CDR2 SASEGT come from the germline V gene. V lost 0 bases to trimming and J lost 5 bases, with 17 bases between them. The CDR3 loop reads CASSEAGTGFGNNEQFF. The CDR3, as DNA: TGTGCCAGCAGTGAAGCTGGAACCGGCTTCGGAAACAATGAGCAGTTCTTC.

This rearrangement joins TRBV6-5 to TRBJ2-7, with TRBD2 matching over 8 bases. The CDR3 totals 14 residues. CDR1 is MNHEY, CDR2 SVGAGI, per germline. V gave up 4 bases and J gave up 8 bases; unmatched junction bases: 10. CDR3 sequence (DNA): TGTGCCAGCAGTTCCGTCTACGGCGGGGGGAAGCAGTACGTC. Translation gives CASSSVYGGGKQYV.